This T cell receptor beta chain was sequenced during a study of shared clonotypes between healthy human individuals. CD45RO-negative, CCR7-positively selected cells formed the naive CD8 fraction, excluding terminally differentiated effector memory CD45RA+ cells. V was trimmed by 2 bases and J by 1 base, leaving 5 bases between them. The CDR3 extends over 13 amino acids. The germline V gene has CDR1 SGHNT and CDR2 YENEEA. Measured with immunoSEQ multiplex PCR; TCRdb has only the in-frame clones, and not every one. The sample lists hundreds of thousands of clones, 85% to 95% occurring once. Sequencing input: naive CD8+ T cells sorted from blood. The rearrangement joins TRBV11-3 to TRBJ1-1; D remains unclear. The source of this sequence is a woman aged 25 to 39 in good health. CDR3 DNA sequence: TGTGCCAGCAGCTTAACAGCGAACACTGAAGCTTTCTTT. Encoded protein: CASSLTANTEAFF. The variable domain in full, with the rest retrieved from reference TRBV11-3 and TRBJ1-1, is EAGVVQSPRYKIIEKKQPVAFWCNPISGHNTLYWYLQNLGQGPELLIRYENEEAVDDSQLPKDRFSAERLKGVDSTLKIQPAELGDSAVYLCASSLTANTEAFFGQGTRLTVV.